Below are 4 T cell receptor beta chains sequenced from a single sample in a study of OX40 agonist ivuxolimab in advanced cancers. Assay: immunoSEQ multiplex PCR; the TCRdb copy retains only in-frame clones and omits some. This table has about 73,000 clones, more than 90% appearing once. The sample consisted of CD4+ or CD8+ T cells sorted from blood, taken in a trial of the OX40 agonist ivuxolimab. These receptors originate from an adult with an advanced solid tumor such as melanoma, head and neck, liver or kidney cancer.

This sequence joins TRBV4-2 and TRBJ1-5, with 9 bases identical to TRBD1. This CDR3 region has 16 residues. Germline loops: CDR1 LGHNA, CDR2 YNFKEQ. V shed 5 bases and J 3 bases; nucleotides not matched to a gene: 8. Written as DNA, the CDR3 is TGTGCCAGCAGCTACAGGGGGCGGGGGGTCAATCAGCCCCAGCATTTT. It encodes CASSYRGRGVNQPQHF.

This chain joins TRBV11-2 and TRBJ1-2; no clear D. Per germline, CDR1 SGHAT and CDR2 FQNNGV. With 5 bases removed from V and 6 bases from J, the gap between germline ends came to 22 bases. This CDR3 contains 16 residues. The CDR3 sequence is CASSHQKPPGRHGYTF. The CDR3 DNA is TGTGCCAGCAGCCACCAAAAACCGCCAGGAAGGCATGGCTACACCTTC. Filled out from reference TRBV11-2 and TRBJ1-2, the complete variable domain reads EAGVAQSPRYKIIEKRQSVAFWCNPISGHATLYWYQQILGQGPKLLIQFQNNGVVDDSQLPKDRFSAERLKGVDSTLKIQPAKLEDSAVYLCASSHQKPPGRHGYTFGSGTRLTVV.

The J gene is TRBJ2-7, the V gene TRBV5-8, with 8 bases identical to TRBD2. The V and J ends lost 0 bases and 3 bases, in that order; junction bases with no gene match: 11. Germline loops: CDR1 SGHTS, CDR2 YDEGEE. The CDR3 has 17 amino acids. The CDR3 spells CASSLAGGGPVIYEQYF. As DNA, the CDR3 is TGTGCCAGCAGCTTGGCCGGGGGGGGGCCCGTTATCTACGAGCAGTACTTC.

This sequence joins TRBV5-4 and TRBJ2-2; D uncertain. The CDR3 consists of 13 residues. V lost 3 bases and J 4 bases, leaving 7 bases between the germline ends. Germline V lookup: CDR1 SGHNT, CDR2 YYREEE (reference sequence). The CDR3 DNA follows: TGTGCCAGCAGCTATGGTAGCACCGGGGAGCTGTTTTTT. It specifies CASSYGSTGELFF.